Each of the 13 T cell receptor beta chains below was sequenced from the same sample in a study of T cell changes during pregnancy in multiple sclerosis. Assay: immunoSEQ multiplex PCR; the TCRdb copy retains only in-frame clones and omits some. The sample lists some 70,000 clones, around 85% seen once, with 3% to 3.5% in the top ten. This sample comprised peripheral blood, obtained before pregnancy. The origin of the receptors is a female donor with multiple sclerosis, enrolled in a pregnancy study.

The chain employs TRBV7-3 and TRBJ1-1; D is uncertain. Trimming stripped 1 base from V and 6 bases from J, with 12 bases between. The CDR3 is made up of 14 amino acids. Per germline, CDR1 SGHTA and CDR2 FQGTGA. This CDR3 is CASSLKGGFAEAFF. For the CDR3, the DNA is TGTGCCAGCAGCTTAAAGGGCGGGTTCGCTGAAGCTTTCTTT. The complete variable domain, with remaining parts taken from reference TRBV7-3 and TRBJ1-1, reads GAGVSQTPSNKVTEKGKYVELRCDPISGHTALYWYRQSLGQGPEFLIYFQGTGAADDSGLPNDRFFAVRPEGSVSTLKIQRTERGDSAVYLCASSLKGGFAEAFFGQGTRLTVV.

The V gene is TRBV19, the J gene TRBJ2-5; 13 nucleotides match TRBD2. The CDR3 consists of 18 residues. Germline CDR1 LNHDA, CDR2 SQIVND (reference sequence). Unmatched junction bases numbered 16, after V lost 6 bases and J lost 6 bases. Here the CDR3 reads CASSDRTSGGGYLQTQYF. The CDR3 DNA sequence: TGTGCCAGTAGCGATCGGACTAGCGGGGGTGGCTATCTGCAGACCCAGTACTTC.

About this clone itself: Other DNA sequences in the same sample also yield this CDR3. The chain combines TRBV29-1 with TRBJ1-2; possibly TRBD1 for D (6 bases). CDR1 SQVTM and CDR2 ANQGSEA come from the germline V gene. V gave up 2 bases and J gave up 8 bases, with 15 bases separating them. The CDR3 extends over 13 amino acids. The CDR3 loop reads CSVERGGAGGYTF. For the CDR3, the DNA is TGCAGCGTTGAACGGGGGGGGGCTGGGGGCTACACCTTC.

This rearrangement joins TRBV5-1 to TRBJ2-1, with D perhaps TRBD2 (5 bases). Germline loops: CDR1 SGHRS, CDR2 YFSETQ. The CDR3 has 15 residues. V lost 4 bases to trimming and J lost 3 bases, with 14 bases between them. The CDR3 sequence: CASSPDSWGYNEQFF. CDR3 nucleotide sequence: TGCGCCAGCAGCCCGGACTCGTGGGGCTACAATGAGCAGTTCTTC.

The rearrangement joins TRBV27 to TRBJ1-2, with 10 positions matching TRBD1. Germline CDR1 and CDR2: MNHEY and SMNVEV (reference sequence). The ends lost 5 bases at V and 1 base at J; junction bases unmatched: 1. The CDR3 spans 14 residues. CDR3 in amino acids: CASSGQGVNYGYTF. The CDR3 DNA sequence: TGTGCCAGCAGTGGACAGGGGGTTAACTATGGCTACACCTTC.

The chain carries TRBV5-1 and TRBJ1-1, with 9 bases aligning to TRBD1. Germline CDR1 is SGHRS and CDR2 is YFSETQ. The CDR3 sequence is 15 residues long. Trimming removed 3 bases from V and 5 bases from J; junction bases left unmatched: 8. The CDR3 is CASSWTGAGETEAFF. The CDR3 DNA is TGCGCCAGCAGCTGGACAGGGGCCGGGGAGACTGAAGCTTTCTTT.

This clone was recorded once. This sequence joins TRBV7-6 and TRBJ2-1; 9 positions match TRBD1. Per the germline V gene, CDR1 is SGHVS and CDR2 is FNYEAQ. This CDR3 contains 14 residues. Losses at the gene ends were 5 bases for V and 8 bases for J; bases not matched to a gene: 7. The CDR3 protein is CASSPGQGRDEQFF. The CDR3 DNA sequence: TGTGCCAGCAGCCCGGGACAGGGACGCGATGAGCAGTTCTTC.

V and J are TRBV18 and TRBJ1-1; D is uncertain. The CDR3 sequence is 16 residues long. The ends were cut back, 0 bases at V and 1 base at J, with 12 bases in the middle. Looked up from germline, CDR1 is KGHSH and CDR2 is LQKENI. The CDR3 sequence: CASSPPLAGENTEAFF. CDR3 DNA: TGTGCCAGCTCACCACCTCTGGCCGGAGAGAACACTGAAGCTTTCTTT.

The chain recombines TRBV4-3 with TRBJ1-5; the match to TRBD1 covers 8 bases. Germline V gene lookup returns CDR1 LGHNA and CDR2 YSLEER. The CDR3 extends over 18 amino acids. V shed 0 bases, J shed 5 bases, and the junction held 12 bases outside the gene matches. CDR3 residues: CASSQDPGVGQGHQPQHF. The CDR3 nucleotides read TGCGCCAGCAGCCAAGATCCGGGGGTTGGACAGGGACATCAGCCCCAGCATTTT.

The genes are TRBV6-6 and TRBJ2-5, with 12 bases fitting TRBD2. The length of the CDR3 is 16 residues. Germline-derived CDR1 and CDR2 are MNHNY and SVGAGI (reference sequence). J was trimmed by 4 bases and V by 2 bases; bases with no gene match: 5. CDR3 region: CASSYRLAGGRETQYF. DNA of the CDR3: TGTGCCAGCAGTTACCGGCTAGCGGGGGGGCGAGAGACCCAGTACTTC.

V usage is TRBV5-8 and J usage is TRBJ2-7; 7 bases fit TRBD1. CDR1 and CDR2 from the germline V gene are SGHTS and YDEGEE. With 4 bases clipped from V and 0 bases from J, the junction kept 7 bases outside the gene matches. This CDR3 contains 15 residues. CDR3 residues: CASSLLGQSSYEQYF. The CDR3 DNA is TGTGCCAGCAGCCTTTTGGGACAGAGCTCCTACGAGCAGTACTTC.

CDR3 sequence: CAWSAGFPNYGYTF. As DNA, the CDR3 is TGTGCCTGGAGTGCAGGGTTTCCCAACTATGGCTACACCTTC. The rearrangement uses TRBV30 and TRBJ1-2; tentatively, D is TRBD1 (5 bases). The CDR3 is 14 amino acids. Trimming shortened V by 1 base and J by 2 bases, and 11 bases separated the two germline ends. Germline V gene lookup returns CDR1 GTSNPN and CDR2 SVGIG (reference sequence).

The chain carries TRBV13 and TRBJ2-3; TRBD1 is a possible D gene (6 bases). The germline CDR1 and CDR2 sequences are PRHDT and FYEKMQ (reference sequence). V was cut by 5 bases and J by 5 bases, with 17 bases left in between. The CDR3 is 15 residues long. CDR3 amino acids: CASSPSLIQGDTQYF. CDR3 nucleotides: TGTGCCAGCAGCCCCTCCCTAATACAGGGAGATACGCAGTATTTT.